A single sample is the source of the 19 T cell receptor beta chains below, sequenced in a study of T cell repertoires in cytomegalovirus infection. Each CDR3 protein is one row after TCRdb ran MiXCR on the reads. The repertoire holds 150,000 or so distinct CDR3 sequences, with around 24% as singletons. The sequenced material came from PBMCs. The receptors were sampled from a human donor in good health (CMV status not recorded). Some clones in this sample may be carry-over from other donors' samples.

This chain connects TRBV6-1 to TRBJ1-5; tentatively, D is TRBD1 (6 bases). Trimming left V 7 bases short and J 4 bases short, with 8 bases between. Per the germline V gene, CDR1 is MNHNS and CDR2 is SASEGT. The CDR3 runs 12 residues. The CDR3 sequence is CASKGGNQPQHF. CDR3 sequence (DNA): TGTGCCAGCAAAGGGGGGAATCAGCCCCAGCATTTT.

The genes are TRBV28 and TRBJ1-5, with TRBD1 matching over 7 bases. Per germline, CDR1 MDHEN and CDR2 SYDVKM. Trimming took 5 bases from V and 6 from J; bases not matched to a gene: 7. CDR3 length: 14 amino acids. The CDR3 loop is CASSPLTGRQPQHF. In DNA, the CDR3 is TGTGCCAGCAGTCCACTGACAGGGCGTCAGCCCCAGCATTTT.

This clonotype was seen ten or more times. This rearrangement joins TRBV7-9 to TRBJ1-3; D gene unclear. CDR1 SEHNR and CDR2 FQNEAQ come from the germline V gene (reference sequence). The V end lost 3 bases, the J end lost 0 bases, and 9 bases lay between the germline ends. CDR3 length: 15 residues. The CDR3 nucleotides are TGTGCCAGCAGCTTTGGGCTAAGCTCTGGAAACACCATATATTTT. Its protein product is CASSFGLSSGNTIYF.

The V gene is TRBV28, the J gene TRBJ2-7; tentative D call: TRBD1 (6 bases). This CDR3 has 12 residues. V was cut by 8 bases and J by 5 bases, with 13 bases left in between. From germline, CDR1 is MDHEN and CDR2 SYDVKM. For the CDR3, the DNA is TGTGCCAGCTTCCGGGACACCCACGAGCAGTACTTC. Its protein product is CASFRDTHEQYF.

This clonotype was found a few times. The chain is built from TRBV12-3 or TRBV12-4 and TRBJ1-3, with D tentatively TRBD1 (5 bases). The CDR3 is 17 residues long. Trimming pared 5 bases from V and 0 bases from J, leaving 17 bases between. CDR3 sequence reads: CASSPWGGVSSGNTIYF. CDR3 nucleotides: TGTGCCAGCAGTCCGTGGGGGGGGGTGAGCTCTGGAAACACCATATATTTT.

This chain uses TRBV29-1 with TRBJ1-2; D is ambiguous. Trimming cost V 6 bases and J 8 bases, with 13 bases left between them. The germline gives CDR1 SQVTM, CDR2 ANQGSEA. The CDR3 sequence is 11 residues long. The CDR3 DNA is TGCAGCGTCTTTTCGGCTGAAGGCTACACCTTC. It codes for CSVFSAEGYTF.

V gene TRBV2 combines with J gene TRBJ1-6; TRBD1 might be the D (6 bases). V lost 1 base to trimming and J lost 0 bases, with 16 bases between them. Germline V gene data show CDR1 as SNHLY and CDR2 as FYNNEI. The CDR3 has 19 amino acids. CDR3 DNA: TGTGCCAGCAGTGAAGACCGACGGACAGCGAGCTCCTATAATTCACCCCTCCACTTT. Its translation is CASSEDRRTASSYNSPLHF.

The chain combines TRBV28 with TRBJ1-5, with D possibly matching TRBD1 (5 bases). Germline-derived CDR1 and CDR2 are MDHEN and SYDVKM. There are 18 residues in the CDR3. Trimming shortened V by 1 base and J by 0 bases, and 16 bases separated the two germline ends. CDR3 bases: TGTGCCAGCAGTTTATCGGGGGGGGGGTCGTATAGCAATCAGCCCCAGCATTTT. It codes for CASSLSGGGSYSNQPQHF.

The chain joins TRBV28 to TRBJ1-5, with D maybe TRBD1 (5 bases). CDR1 is MDHEN, CDR2 SYDVKM, per germline. Trimming cost V 3 bases and J 5 bases, with 14 bases left between them. This CDR3 comprises 15 residues. CDR3 in amino acids: CASSFLGTPDQPQHF. The CDR3, as DNA: TGTGCCAGCAGTTTCCTGGGGACTCCAGATCAGCCCCAGCATTTT.

The rearrangement links TRBV4-2 to TRBJ2-6; D could derive from TRBD1 or TRBD2 (5 bases each). Germline-derived CDR1 and CDR2 are LGHNA and YNFKEQ. The CDR3 covers 16 residues. V dropped 1 base and J dropped 0 bases, with 7 bases sitting between them. The CDR3, as DNA: TGTGCCAGCAGCCAAGGGGGACCCTCTGGGGCCAACGTCCTGACTTTC. Translation gives CASSQGGPSGANVLTF.

This clonotype was recorded many times. V is TRBV7-8 and J is TRBJ1-2, with 9 positions matching TRBD1. This CDR3 has 18 residues. Losses at the gene ends were 4 bases for V and 8 bases for J; bases not matched to a gene: 20. Germline V gene sequence: CDR1 SGHVS, CDR2 FQNEAQ. The CDR3 coding sequence is TGTGCCAGCAGCTCCACGGCGGGTTGGACAGGGGCCTATGTAGGCTACACCTTC. Encoded protein: CASSSTAGWTGAYVGYTF.

This clonotype was detected only a few times. The J gene is TRBJ2-1, the V gene TRBV7-9, with 9 positions matching TRBD2. Germline CDR1 SEHNR, CDR2 FQNEAQ (reference sequence). The CDR3 covers 14 residues. Trimming took 1 base from V and 5 from J; bases not matched to a gene: 0. This chain's CDR3 is CASSLVAGDNEQFF. DNA for the CDR3: TGTGCCAGCAGCTTAGTAGCGGGGGACAATGAGCAGTTCTTC. The variable domain in full, completed from reference TRBV7-9 and TRBJ2-1, reads DTGVSQNPRHKITKRGQNVTFRCDPISEHNRLYWYRQTLGQGPEFLTYFQNEAQLEKSRLLSDRFSAERPKGSFSTLEIQRTEQGDSAMYLCASSLVAGDNEQFFGPGTRLTVL.

The V and J genes are TRBV28 and TRBJ2-6; the D is unclear. V lost 3 bases, J lost 0 bases, and 9 bases lay in between. This CDR3 is 16 amino acids long. Germline CDR1 and CDR2: MDHEN and SYDVKM. CDR3 sequence: CASSFPGPSGANVLTF. The CDR3 coding sequence is TGTGCCAGCAGTTTCCCCGGACCCTCTGGGGCCAACGTCCTGACTTTC.

There are many counts of this clonotype. The chain is built from TRBV7-2 and TRBJ2-5, with TRBD2 identical over 8 bases. J gave up 4 bases and V 5 bases, and 6 bases lay outside the gene matches. This CDR3 spans 14 amino acids. Germline loops: CDR1 SGHTA, CDR2 FQGNSA. DNA for the CDR3: TGTGCCAGCAGCCTCGGGGGGGCCGGAGAGACCCAGTACTTC. Residues: CASSLGGAGETQYF.

The rearrangement links TRBV27 to TRBJ2-2; 15 bases are shared with TRBD2. The junction had 10 bases not matched to a gene; V was cut back by 5 bases and J by 6 bases. This CDR3 comprises 18 residues. Germline V lookup: CDR1 MNHEY, CDR2 SMNVEV (reference sequence). CDR3 amino acids: CASSKRTSGGAQAGELFF. As DNA, the CDR3 is TGTGCCAGCAGTAAAAGGACTAGCGGGGGGGCCCAGGCCGGGGAGCTGTTTTTT.

The rearrangement joins TRBV29-1 to TRBJ1-1; TRBD1 matches 8 bases. The V and J ends lost 7 bases and 0 bases, in that order; junction bases with no gene match: 4. The CDR3 extends over 13 amino acids. Germline CDR1 SQVTM, CDR2 ANQGSEA. In nucleotides, the CDR3 is TGCAGCGGGACCAGGGGGCTGAACACTGAAGCTTTCTTT. Its translation is CSGTRGLNTEAFF.

At least ten counts were recorded for this clonotype. V usage is TRBV7-3 and J usage is TRBJ2-2; D not resolved. Germline V lookup: CDR1 SGHTA, CDR2 FQGTGA. Trimming stripped 4 bases from V and 4 bases from J, with 7 bases between. The CDR3 is 13 residues long. The CDR3 reads CASSSPVTGELFF. The DNA of the CDR3 is TGTGCCAGCAGCTCACCAGTCACCGGGGAGCTGTTTTTT.

In its sample, this clonotype was seen once. Here the CDR3 reads CASSPLGFQETQYF. The CDR3 coding sequence is TGTGCCAGCTCACCACTTGGATTCCAAGAGACCCAGTACTTC. The rearrangement links TRBV18 to TRBJ2-5; D is undetermined. The V and J ends lost 1 base and 1 base respectively, with 7 bases between them. The germline gives CDR1 KGHSH, CDR2 LQKENI. CDR3 length: 14 amino acids. The entire variable domain, with the rest obtained from reference TRBV18 and TRBJ2-5, is as follows: NAGVMQNPRHLVRRRGQEARLRCSPMKGHSHVYWYRQLPEEGLKFMVYLQKENIIDESGMPKERFSAEFPKEGPSILRIQQVVRGDSAAYFCASSPLGFQETQYFGPGTRLLVL.

V gene TRBV20-1 combines with J gene TRBJ1-1; TRBD1 is a possible D gene (6 bases). The CDR3 spans 15 residues. V was trimmed by 6 bases and J by 0 bases, leaving 17 bases between them. Germline values: CDR1 DFQATT, CDR2 SNEGSKA (reference sequence). CDR3 sequence reads: CSATLADSLNTEAFF. The CDR3 DNA reads as TGCAGTGCCACACTGGCGGACAGCCTGAACACTGAAGCTTTCTTT.